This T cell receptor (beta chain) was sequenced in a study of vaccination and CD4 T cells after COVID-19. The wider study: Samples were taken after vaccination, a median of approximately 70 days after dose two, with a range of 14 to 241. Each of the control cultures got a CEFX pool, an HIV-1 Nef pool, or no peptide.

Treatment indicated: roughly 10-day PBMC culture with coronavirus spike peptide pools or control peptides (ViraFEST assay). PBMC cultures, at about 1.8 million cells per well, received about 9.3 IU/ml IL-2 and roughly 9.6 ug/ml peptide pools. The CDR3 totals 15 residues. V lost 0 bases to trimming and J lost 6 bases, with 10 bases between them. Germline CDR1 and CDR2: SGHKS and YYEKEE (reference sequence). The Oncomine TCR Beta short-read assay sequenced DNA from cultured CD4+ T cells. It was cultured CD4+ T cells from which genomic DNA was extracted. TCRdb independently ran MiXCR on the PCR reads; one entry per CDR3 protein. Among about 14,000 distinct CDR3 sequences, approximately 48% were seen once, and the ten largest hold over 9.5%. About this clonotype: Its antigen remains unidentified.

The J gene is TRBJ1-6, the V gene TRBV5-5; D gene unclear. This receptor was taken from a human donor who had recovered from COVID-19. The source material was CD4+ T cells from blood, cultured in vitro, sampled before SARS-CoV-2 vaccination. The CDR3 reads CASSLVPGSNSPLHF. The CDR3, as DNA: TGTGCCAGCAGCTTGGTCCCGGGATCTAATTCACCCCTCCACTTT.